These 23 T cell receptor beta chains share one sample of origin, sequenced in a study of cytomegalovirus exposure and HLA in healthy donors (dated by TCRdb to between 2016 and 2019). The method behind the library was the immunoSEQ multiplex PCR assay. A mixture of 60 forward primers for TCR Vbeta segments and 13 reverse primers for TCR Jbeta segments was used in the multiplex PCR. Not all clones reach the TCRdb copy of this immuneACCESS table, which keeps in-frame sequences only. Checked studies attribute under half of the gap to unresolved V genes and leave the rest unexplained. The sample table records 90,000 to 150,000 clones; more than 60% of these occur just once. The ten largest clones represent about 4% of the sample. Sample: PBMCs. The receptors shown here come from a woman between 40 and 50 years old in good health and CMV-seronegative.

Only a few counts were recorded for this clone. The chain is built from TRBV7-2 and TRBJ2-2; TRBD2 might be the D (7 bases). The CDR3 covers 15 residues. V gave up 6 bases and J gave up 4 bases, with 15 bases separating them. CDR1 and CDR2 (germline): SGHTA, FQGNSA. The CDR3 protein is CASRFGGPSTGELFF. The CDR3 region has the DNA TGTGCCAGCAGGTTCGGGGGGCCAAGCACCGGGGAGCTGTTTTTT.

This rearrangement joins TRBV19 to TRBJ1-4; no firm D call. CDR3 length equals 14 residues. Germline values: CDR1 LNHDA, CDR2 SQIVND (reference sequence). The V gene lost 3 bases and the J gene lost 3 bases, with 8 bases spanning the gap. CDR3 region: CASSIQVPNEKLFF. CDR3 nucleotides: TGTGCCAGTAGTATTCAGGTTCCTAATGAAAAACTGTTTTTT.

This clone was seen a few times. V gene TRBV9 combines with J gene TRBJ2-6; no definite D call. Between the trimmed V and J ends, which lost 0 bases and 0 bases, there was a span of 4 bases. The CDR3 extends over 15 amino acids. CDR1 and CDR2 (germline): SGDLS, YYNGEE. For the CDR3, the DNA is TGTGCCAGCAGCGTAGGGCTCTCTGGGGCCAACGTCCTGACTTTC. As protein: CASSVGLSGANVLTF.

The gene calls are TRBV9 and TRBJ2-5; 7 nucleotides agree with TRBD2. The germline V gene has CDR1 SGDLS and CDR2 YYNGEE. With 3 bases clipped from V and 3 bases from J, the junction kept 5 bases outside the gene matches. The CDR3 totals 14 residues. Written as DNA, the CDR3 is TGTGCCAGCAGCGCCAGTGGGGGGGAAGAGACCCAGTACTTC. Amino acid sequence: CASSASGGEETQYF.

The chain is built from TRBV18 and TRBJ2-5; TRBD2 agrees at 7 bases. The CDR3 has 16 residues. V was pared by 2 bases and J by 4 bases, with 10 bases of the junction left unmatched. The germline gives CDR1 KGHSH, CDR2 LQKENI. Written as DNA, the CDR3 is TGTGCCAGCTCACCATCGGGGACTACAGGTGGAGAGACCCAGTACTTC. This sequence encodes CASSPSGTTGGETQYF.

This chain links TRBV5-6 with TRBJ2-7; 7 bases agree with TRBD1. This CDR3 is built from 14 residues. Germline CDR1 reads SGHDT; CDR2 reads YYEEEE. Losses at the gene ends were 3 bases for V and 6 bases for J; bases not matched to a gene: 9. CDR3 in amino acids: CASSSEQGVAEQYF. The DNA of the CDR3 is TGTGCCAGCAGCTCAGAGCAGGGGGTGGCCGAGCAGTACTTC.

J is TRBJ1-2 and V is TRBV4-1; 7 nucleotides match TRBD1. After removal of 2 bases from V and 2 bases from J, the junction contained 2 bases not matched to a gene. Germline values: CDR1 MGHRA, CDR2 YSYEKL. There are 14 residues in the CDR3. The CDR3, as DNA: TGCGCCAGCAGCCAACAGGGGGACAACTATGGCTACACCTTC. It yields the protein CASSQQGDNYGYTF.

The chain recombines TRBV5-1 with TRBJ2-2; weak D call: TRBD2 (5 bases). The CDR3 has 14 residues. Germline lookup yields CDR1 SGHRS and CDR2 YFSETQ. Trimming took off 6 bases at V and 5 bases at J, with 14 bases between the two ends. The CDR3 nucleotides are TGCGCCAGCACCCCAGGCCCGGGAACCGGGGAGCTGTTTTTT. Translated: CASTPGPGTGELFF. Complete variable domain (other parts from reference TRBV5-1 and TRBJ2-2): KAGVTQTPRYLIKTRGQQVTLSCSPISGHRSVSWYQQTPGQGLQFLFEYFSETQRNKGNFPGRFSGRQFSNSRSEMNVSTLELGDSALYLCASTPGPGTGELFFGEGSRLTVL.

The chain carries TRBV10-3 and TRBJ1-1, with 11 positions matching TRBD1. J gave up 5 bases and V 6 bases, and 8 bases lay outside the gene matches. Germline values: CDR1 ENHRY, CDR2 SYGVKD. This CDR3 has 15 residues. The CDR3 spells CAIRDRGLPGTEAFF. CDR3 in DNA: TGTGCCATCAGGGACAGGGGGCTACCGGGGACTGAAGCTTTCTTT.

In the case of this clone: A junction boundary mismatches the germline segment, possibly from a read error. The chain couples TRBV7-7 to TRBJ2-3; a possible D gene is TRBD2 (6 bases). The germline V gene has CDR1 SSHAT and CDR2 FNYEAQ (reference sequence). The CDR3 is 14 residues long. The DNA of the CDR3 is TGTGCTAGCAGCTCTCTCGGGAGAGGGGATACGCAGTATTTT. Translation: CASSSLGRGDTQYF.

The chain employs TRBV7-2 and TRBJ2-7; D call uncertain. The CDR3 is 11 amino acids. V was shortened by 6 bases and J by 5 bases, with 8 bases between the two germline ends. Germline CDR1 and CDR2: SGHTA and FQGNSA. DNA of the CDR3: TGTGCCAGCAGGAACCAGGACGAGCAGTACTTC. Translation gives CASRNQDEQYF. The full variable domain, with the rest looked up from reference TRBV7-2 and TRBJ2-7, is GAGVSQSPSNKVTEKGKDVELRCDPISGHTALYWYRQSLGQGLEFLIYFQGNSAPDKSGLPSDRFSAERTGGSVSTLTIQRTQQEDSAVYLCASRNQDEQYFGPGTRLTVT.

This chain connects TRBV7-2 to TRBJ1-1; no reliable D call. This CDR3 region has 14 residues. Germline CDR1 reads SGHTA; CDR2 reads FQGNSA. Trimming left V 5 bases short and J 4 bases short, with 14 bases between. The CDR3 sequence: CASSPTGRVTEAFF. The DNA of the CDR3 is TGTGCCAGCAGCCCGACCGGGAGGGTCACTGAAGCTTTCTTT.

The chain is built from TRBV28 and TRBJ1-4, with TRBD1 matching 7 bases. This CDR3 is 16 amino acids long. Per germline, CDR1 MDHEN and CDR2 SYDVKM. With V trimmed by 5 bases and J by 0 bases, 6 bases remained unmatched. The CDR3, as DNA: TGTGCCAGCAGTATACAGGGGCATGCAACTAATGAAAAACTGTTTTTT. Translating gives CASSIQGHATNEKLFF.

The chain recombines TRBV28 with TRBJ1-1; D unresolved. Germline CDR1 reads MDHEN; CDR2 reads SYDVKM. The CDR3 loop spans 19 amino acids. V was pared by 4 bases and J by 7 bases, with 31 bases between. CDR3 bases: TGTGCCAGCAGTTACGCGCGTCGGGTGGCCCGAAAGCCCGACCTTGAAGCTTTCTTT. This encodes CASSYARRVARKPDLEAFF.

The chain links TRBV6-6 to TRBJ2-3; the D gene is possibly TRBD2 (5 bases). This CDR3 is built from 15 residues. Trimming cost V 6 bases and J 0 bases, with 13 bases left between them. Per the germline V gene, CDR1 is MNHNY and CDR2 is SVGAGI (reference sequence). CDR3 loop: CASRKAVTSTDTQYF. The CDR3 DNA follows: TGTGCCAGCAGAAAAGCGGTGACTAGCACAGATACGCAGTATTTT.

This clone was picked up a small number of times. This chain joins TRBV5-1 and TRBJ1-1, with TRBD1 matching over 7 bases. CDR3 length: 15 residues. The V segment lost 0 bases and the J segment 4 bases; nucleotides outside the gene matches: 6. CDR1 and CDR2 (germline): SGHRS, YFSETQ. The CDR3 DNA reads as TGCGCCAGCAGCTTGGTTCGCAGGGGGATCACTGAAGCTTTCTTT. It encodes CASSLVRRGITEAFF.

DNA of the CDR3: TGTGCCAGCGGGGCCGCGAAGAACACCGGGGAGCTGTTTTTT. This codes for CASGAAKNTGELFF. This chain joins TRBV6-6 and TRBJ2-2; possibly TRBD1 for D (5 bases). The germline gives CDR1 MNHNY, CDR2 SVGAGI (reference sequence). Trimming took 8 bases from V and 1 from J, leaving 11 bases between them. The CDR3 is 14 amino acids.

In nucleotides, the CDR3 is TGCGCCAGCAGCTTGATTCGGGATGGCGTTGGCATTCAGTACTTC. Translating gives CASSLIRDGVGIQYF. V gene TRBV5-1 combines with J gene TRBJ2-4; weak D call: TRBD2 (5 bases). The germline V gene encodes CDR1 SGHRS and CDR2 YFSETQ. This CDR3 contains 15 residues. V was clipped by 1 base and J by 9 bases, with 17 bases between them.

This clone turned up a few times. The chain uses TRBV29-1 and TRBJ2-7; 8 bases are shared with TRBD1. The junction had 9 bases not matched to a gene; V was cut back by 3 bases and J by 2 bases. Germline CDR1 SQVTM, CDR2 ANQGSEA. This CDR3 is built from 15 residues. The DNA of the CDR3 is TGCAGCGTTGATAGCCCAGGACAGGGCCCCTACGAGCAGTACTTC. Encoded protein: CSVDSPGQGPYEQYF.

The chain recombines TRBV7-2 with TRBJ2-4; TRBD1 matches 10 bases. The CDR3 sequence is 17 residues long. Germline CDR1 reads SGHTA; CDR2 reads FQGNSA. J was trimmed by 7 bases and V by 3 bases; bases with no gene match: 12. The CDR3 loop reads CASSFAGTGAGGNIQYF. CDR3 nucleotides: TGTGCCAGCAGCTTCGCCGGGACAGGGGCGGGTGGGAACATTCAGTACTTC.

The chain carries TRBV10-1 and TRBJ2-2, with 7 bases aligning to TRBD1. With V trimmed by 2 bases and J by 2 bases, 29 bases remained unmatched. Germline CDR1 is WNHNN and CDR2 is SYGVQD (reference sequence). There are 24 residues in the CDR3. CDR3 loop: CASSEVESTGPCKYRVKNTGELFF. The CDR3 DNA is TGCGCCAGCAGTGAGGTTGAGTCGACAGGGCCATGTAAGTATAGGGTCAAAAACACCGGGGAGCTGTTTTTT.

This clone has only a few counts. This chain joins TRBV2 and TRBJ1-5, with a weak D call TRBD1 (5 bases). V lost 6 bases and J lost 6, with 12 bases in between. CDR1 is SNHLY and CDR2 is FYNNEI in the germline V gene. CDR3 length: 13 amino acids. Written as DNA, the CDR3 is TGTGCCAGCAGCCAGGGAGGCGGTCAGCCCCAGCATTTT. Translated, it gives CASSQGGGQPQHF.

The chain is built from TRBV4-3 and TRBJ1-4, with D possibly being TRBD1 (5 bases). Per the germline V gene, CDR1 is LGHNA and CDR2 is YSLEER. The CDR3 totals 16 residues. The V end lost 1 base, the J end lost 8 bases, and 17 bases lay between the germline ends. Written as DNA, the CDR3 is TGCGCCAGCAGCCAAGTTACCCAGGGAATCGGGGAAAAACTGTTTTTT. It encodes CASSQVTQGIGEKLFF.